This record concerns one T cell receptor (beta chain) sequence. Deletions cut 1 base from V and 3 bases from J, with 12 bases between. CDR3 length: 15 residues. Germline CDR1 and CDR2: SGHNT and YYREEE (reference sequence). These data are taken from a study of blood T cell repertoires in COVID-19. The table came from immunoSEQ multiplex PCR; TCRdb's copy has only in-frame clones and leaves some out. The data hold 400,000 or so clones, with around 86% observed a single time. Source material: peripheral blood. The receptor's source is a human donor in a cohort sampled during active COVID-19. V and J are TRBV5-4 and TRBJ2-3; D is perhaps TRBD1 (6 bases). The CDR3, as DNA: TGTGCCAGCAGCTTGAACTCCAGGGGAACAGATACGCAGTATTTT. It codes for CASSLNSRGTDTQYF.